These 27 T cell receptor beta chains originate from one sample sequenced in a study of response to subunit inactivated influenza vaccine. TCRdb called the RT-PCR reads again in MiXCR, with one record for every CDR3 protein. The profile shows approximately 700,000 distinct CDR3 sequences, approximately 14% of them singletons. The sequencing here drew on PBMCs from blood, taken less than 13 days after vaccination. These receptors all come from a man aged 45-65 years who received an inactivated influenza vaccine.

The rearrangement joins TRBV12-3 or TRBV12-4 to TRBJ1-2; possible D gene TRBD1, 5 bases. V was pared by 2 bases and J by 2 bases, with 12 bases between. CDR3 length equals 15 residues. The CDR3 loop reads CASSLRRDSNYGYTF. The CDR3 coding sequence is TGTGCCAGCAGTTTAAGGAGGGACTCGAACTATGGCTACACCTTC.

The rearrangement joins TRBV20-1 to TRBJ2-7; 9 nucleotides align to TRBD2. The V gene's germline CDR1 is DFQATT and CDR2 SNEGSKA (reference sequence). The CDR3 loop spans 13 amino acids. The trim removed 6 bases at V and 2 bases at J, leaving 5 bases unmatched. This CDR3 reads CSAAGGETYEQYF. The CDR3 coding sequence is TGCAGTGCAGCGGGGGGTGAAACCTACGAGCAGTACTTC.

This clonotype has a handful of counts. This chain connects TRBV20-1 to TRBJ2-3, with D possibly matching TRBD2 (5 bases). V lost 1 base to trimming and J lost 5 bases, with 13 bases between them. The CDR3 spans 14 residues. Germline CDR1 is DFQATT and CDR2 is SNEGSKA (reference sequence). The CDR3 region is CSARAEGAGDTQYF. CDR3 in DNA: TGCAGTGCTAGAGCAGAGGGAGCTGGAGATACGCAGTATTTT.

The CDR3 spells CSARVRGLNEQFF. The CDR3 DNA is TGCAGTGCTAGGGTGAGGGGGCTGAATGAGCAGTTCTTC. This chain joins TRBV20-1 and TRBJ2-1, with 7 bases fitting TRBD1. From germline, CDR1 is DFQATT and CDR2 SNEGSKA (reference sequence). CDR3 size: 13 residues. The trim removed 3 bases at V and 7 bases at J, leaving 6 bases unmatched.

The genes are TRBV29-1 and TRBJ2-1; the D is unclear. This CDR3 region has 16 residues. CDR1 and CDR2 (germline): SQVTM, ANQGSEA. V was pared by 1 base and J by 3 bases, with 16 bases between. The CDR3 DNA reads TGCAGCGTTGAAGGGGTTGGTTTCCGCGGCTACAATGAGCAGTTCTTC. As protein: CSVEGVGFRGYNEQFF.

This clonotype was picked up many times. This rearrangement joins TRBV5-1 to TRBJ2-7; TRBD2 matches at 10 bases. Germline loops: CDR1 SGHRS, CDR2 YFSETQ. J gave up 2 bases and V 0 bases, and 2 bases lay outside the gene matches. This CDR3 spans 15 amino acids. The CDR3 DNA sequence: TGCGCCAGCAGCTTGGATAGCGGGGGGCCCTACGAGCAGTACTTC. It yields the protein CASSLDSGGPYEQYF. Full variable domain (remainder filled in from reference TRBV5-1 and TRBJ2-7): KAGVTQTPRYLIKTRGQQVTLSCSPISGHRSVSWYQQTPGQGLQFLFEYFSETQRNKGNFPGRFSGRQFSNSRSEMNVSTLELGDSALYLCASSLDSGGPYEQYFGPGTRLTVT.

The V and J genes are TRBV7-9 and TRBJ1-5; D remains ambiguous. Germline lookup yields CDR1 SEHNR and CDR2 FQNEAQ (reference sequence). V shed 1 base and J shed 3 bases, with 7 bases lying between them. The CDR3 is 14 residues long. This CDR3 reads CASSLGSYNQPQHF. CDR3 nucleotide sequence: TGTGCCAGCAGCTTAGGCAGTTACAATCAGCCCCAGCATTTT.

This clonotype was detected only a few times. For the CDR3, the DNA is TGTGCCAGCAGCCAACGCAGGAACAACTATGGCTACACCTTC. This sequence encodes CASSQRRNNYGYTF. The chain recombines TRBV3-1 with TRBJ1-2, with D uncertain. This CDR3 spans 14 amino acids. V was clipped by 2 bases and J by 2 bases, with 9 bases between them. From germline, CDR1 is LGHDT and CDR2 YNNKEL (reference sequence). Variable domain in full (rest from reference TRBV3-1 and TRBJ1-2): DTAVSQTPKYLVTQMGNDKSIKCEQNLGHDTMYWYKQDSKKFLKIMFSYNNKELIINETVPNRFSPKSPDKAHLNLHINSLELGDSAVYFCASSQRRNNYGYTFGSGTRLTVV.

This clonotype was counted a few times. The chain recombines TRBV4-3 with TRBJ2-6, with TRBD1 as a possible D gene (6 bases). The CDR3 spans 16 residues. Trimming took 4 bases from V and 0 from J, leaving 10 bases between them. In germline, CDR1 is LGHNA, CDR2 YSLEER. CDR3 nucleotides: TGCGCCAGCAGCCTTGACAGGCCCTCTGGGGCCAACGTCCTGACTTTC. Translation gives CASSLDRPSGANVLTF.

V is TRBV5-6 and J is TRBJ1-3, with a tentative D call TRBD1 (6 bases). The CDR3 sequence is 15 residues long. The germline gives CDR1 SGHDT, CDR2 YYEEEE. Trimming shortened V by 4 bases and J by 2 bases, and 13 bases separated the two germline ends. DNA of the CDR3: TGTGCCAGCAGCCCACAGGGTTGGGCTGGAAACACCATATATTTT. Encoded protein: CASSPQGWAGNTIYF.

The chain combines TRBV12-3 or TRBV12-4 with TRBJ1-4, with D perhaps matching TRBD1 (5 bases). This CDR3 region has 15 residues. The V end lost 5 bases, the J end lost 8 bases, and 18 bases lay between the germline ends. The CDR3 nucleotides are TGTGCCAGCAGTATAGAACAGACAGTAGGCGAAAAACTGTTTTTT. Its protein is CASSIEQTVGEKLFF.

The chain employs TRBV15 and TRBJ2-7, with D hard to call. V dropped 3 bases and J dropped 7 bases, with 25 bases sitting between them. CDR3 length: 17 residues. Germline V gene data show CDR1 as LNHNV and CDR2 as YYDKDF (reference sequence). Here the CDR3 DNA reads TGTGCCACCAGCAGCGATCCCGACGAATTCGGGCCCTTGGAGCAGTACTTC. Its translation: CATSSDPDEFGPLEQYF.

This chain uses TRBV27 with TRBJ2-5; D is uncertain. V was trimmed by 4 bases and J by 1 base, leaving 13 bases between them. The CDR3 is 15 residues long. Germline-derived CDR1 and CDR2 are MNHEY and SMNVEV (reference sequence). The CDR3 region has the DNA TGTGCCAGCAGTTACTTTGGGGAACGCCAAGAGACCCAGTACTTC. Translating gives CASSYFGERQETQYF.

Only a few counts were recorded for this clonotype. One end of the junction fails to match germline, which may point to a read error. For the CDR3, the DNA is TGTGCCAGCTCACCACCCGGGACAGCCTTGTCTTTC. Encoded protein: CASSPPGTALSF. The gene calls are TRBV18 and TRBJ2-7; TRBD1 matches 7 bases. The CDR3 has 12 amino acids. CDR1 and CDR2 from the germline V gene are KGHSH and LQKENI.

The chain uses TRBV7-8 and TRBJ2-3; 12 bases agree with TRBD2. Germline assignment: CDR1 SGHVS and CDR2 FQNEAQ. CDR3 length: 16 amino acids. V trimming: 2 bases; J trimming: 2 bases; junction bases outside the gene matches: 2. CDR3 bases: TGTGCCAGCAGCTTAACTAGCGGGAGGACCACAGATACGCAGTATTTT. This sequence encodes CASSLTSGRTTDTQYF. Full variable domain (missing parts from reference TRBV7-8 and TRBJ2-3): GAGVSQSPRYKVAKRGQDVALRCDPISGHVSLFWYQQALGQGPEFLTYFQNEAQLDKSGLPSDRFFAERPEGSVSTLKIQRTQQEDSAVYLCASSLTSGRTTDTQYFGPGTRLTVL.

This clonotype has just a few counts. This chain joins TRBV4-3 and TRBJ2-7; D perhaps matches TRBD2 (7 bases). Germline-derived CDR1 and CDR2 are LGHNA and YSLEER. Between the trimmed V and J ends, which lost 0 bases and 0 bases, there was a span of 15 bases. The CDR3 has 17 residues. CDR3 nucleotide sequence: TGCGCCAGCAGCCAAGATCTGTGGCGGGGGCCCTCCTACGAGCAGTACTTC. It yields the protein CASSQDLWRGPSYEQYF.

The chain carries TRBV18 and TRBJ2-7; TRBD2 aligns across 11 bases. V lost 3 bases to trimming and J lost 6 bases; unmatched junction nucleotides: 4. Germline V lookup: CDR1 KGHSH, CDR2 LQKENI. This CDR3 spans 14 amino acids. CDR3 coding DNA: TGTGCCAGCTCACCGGGACTAGCGGTTACCGAGCAGTACTTC. This codes for CASSPGLAVTEQYF.

The chain recombines TRBV5-8 with TRBJ1-6, with 10 nucleotides matching TRBD1. V lost 4 bases to trimming and J lost 8 bases; unmatched junction nucleotides: 9. Per the germline V gene, CDR1 is SGHTS and CDR2 is YDEGEE. This CDR3 has 16 amino acids. DNA of the CDR3: TGTGCCAGCAGCAAACCCGGGACAGGGGTTGATTCACCCCTCCACTTT. This codes for CASSKPGTGVDSPLHF.

In this sample, this clonotype turned up a few times. The chain is built from TRBV7-8 and TRBJ1-6; D is uncertain. This CDR3 is built from 15 residues. V lost 1 base and J lost 8, with 12 bases in between. Germline V CDR1 and CDR2: SGHVS, FQNEAQ. The DNA of the CDR3 is TGTGCCAGCAGCTTAGAGTCCGATTACCATTCACCCCTCCACTTT. Translation gives CASSLESDYHSPLHF.

This clonotype was counted at least ten times. This chain joins TRBV21-1 and TRBJ1-3. TRBV21-1 constitutes a pseudogene. The CDR3 loop spans 15 amino acids. The CDR3 coding sequence is TGTGCCAGCAGCAATTTCTTAACCTCTGGAAACACCATATATTTT. Translated: CASSNFLTSGNTIYF.

The chain couples TRBV14 to TRBJ2-5, with D perhaps TRBD2 (5 bases). The germline V gene has CDR1 SGHDN and CDR2 FVKESK. CDR3 length: 14 residues. With 2 bases removed from V and 2 bases from J, the gap between germline ends came to 9 bases. The CDR3 DNA reads TGTGCCAGCAGCCAATGGACGGGACAAGAGACCCAGTACTTC. It codes for CASSQWTGQETQYF.

V and J are TRBV2 and TRBJ1-4, with a tentative D call TRBD1 (6 bases). The CDR3 runs 14 residues. CDR1 is SNHLY, CDR2 FYNNEI, per germline. With 6 bases removed from V and 2 bases from J, the gap between germline ends came to 10 bases. The CDR3: CASRRQETNEKLFF. CDR3 nucleotides: TGTGCCAGCAGGCGACAGGAGACTAATGAAAAACTGTTTTTT.

J is TRBJ2-2 and V is TRBV4-3; tentative D call: TRBD1 (5 bases). The V and J ends lost 0 bases and 5 bases respectively, with 13 bases between them. The CDR3 runs to 16 residues. Germline values: CDR1 LGHNA, CDR2 YSLEER. The CDR3 region is CASSQDGASITGELFF. CDR3 nucleotides: TGCGCCAGCAGCCAAGATGGGGCGAGTATAACCGGGGAGCTGTTTTTT.

A few counts support this clonotype. This chain connects TRBV5-1 to TRBJ2-7; no reliable D call. Germline assignment: CDR1 SGHRS and CDR2 YFSETQ. V lost 4 bases, J lost 4 bases, and 12 bases lay in between. The CDR3 loop spans 13 amino acids. CDR3 in DNA: TGCGCCAGCAGCCCCCGGGCCCCTTACGAGCAGTACTTC. It translates to CASSPRAPYEQYF.

This clonotype appeared a few times. The rearrangement uses TRBV20-1 and TRBJ1-5; 7 nucleotides agree with TRBD1. V was pared by 0 bases and J by 3 bases, with 5 bases of the junction left unmatched. The CDR3 contains 15 residues. The V gene's germline CDR1 is DFQATT and CDR2 SNEGSKA (reference sequence). The CDR3 bases are TGCAGTGCTAGAGATTACAGGGGCTTCAATCAGCCCCAGCATTTT. Its protein product is CSARDYRGFNQPQHF.

This clonotype has at least ten counts. This chain connects TRBV2 to TRBJ1-2, with 8 bases lining up with TRBD1. The CDR3 extends over 15 amino acids. Germline V gene data show CDR1 as SNHLY and CDR2 as FYNNEI. Trimming at V came to 6 bases and at J to 4 bases, leaving 10 bases not matched to a gene. The CDR3 region is CASRSGTGAFYGYTF. The CDR3 DNA reads as TGTGCCAGCAGGAGCGGGACAGGAGCCTTCTATGGCTACACCTTC. The full variable domain, with the rest looked up from reference TRBV2 and TRBJ1-2, is EPEVTQTPSHQVTQMGQEVILRCVPISNHLYFYWYRQILGQKVEFLVSFYNNEISEKSEIFDDQFSVERPDGSNFTLKIRSTKLEDSAMYFCASRSGTGAFYGYTFGSGTRLTVV.

The V call is TRBV20-1, the J call TRBJ1-2; D is possibly TRBD1 (5 bases). The CDR3 length is 13 residues. Germline lookup yields CDR1 DFQATT and CDR2 SNEGSKA (reference sequence). The V gene lost 3 bases and the J gene lost 7 bases, with 15 bases spanning the gap. Here the CDR3 reads CSASPGPGSGYTF. CDR3 bases: TGCAGTGCTAGTCCGGGCCCAGGGAGTGGCTACACCTTC.